This TCR beta chain originates from a study of blood T cell repertoires in COVID-19. On the study more broadly: PBMCs, B-cell-depleted T cells, or T cells were the source of the cDNA or gDNA that made up the material.

The repertoire was sequenced with immunoSEQ multiplex PCR; TCRdb's copy has only in-frame clones and lacks some. The sample has 320,000 or so clones, about 90% seen once. In assigning cohorts, the study relied on participant-reported clinical history. The CDR3 is 16 amino acids. Trimming left V 2 bases short and J 1 base short, with 12 bases between. Germline assignment: CDR1 SGHRS and CDR2 YFSETQ. This clonotype originated in a woman in her 30s who had recovered from COVID-19. The rearrangement joins TRBV5-1 to TRBJ2-2; D call uncertain. Sequencing was carried out using PBMCs or T cells enriched from blood (not recorded which). Written as DNA, the CDR3 is TGCGCCAGCAGCTTATTAGAAGCCGGGAACACCGGGGAGCTGTTTTTT. Its protein product is CASSLLEAGNTGELFF. Looking up the rest from reference TRBV5-1 and TRBJ2-2 gives the full variable domain: KAGVTQTPRYLIKTRGQQVTLSCSPISGHRSVSWYQQTPGQGLQFLFEYFSETQRNKGNFPGRFSGRQFSNSRSEMNVSTLELGDSALYLCASSLLEAGNTGELFFGEGSRLTVL.